The 21 T cell receptor beta chains below come from one sample, sequenced in a study of OX40 agonist ivuxolimab in advanced cancers. Libraries were prepared by immunoSEQ multiplex PCR; TCRdb keeps only in-frame clonotypes and omits some of them. The table has around 150,000 clones, less than 95% seen once. The sample consisted of CD4+ or CD8+ T cells sorted from blood, taken in a trial of the OX40 agonist ivuxolimab. These receptors were taken from an adult with an advanced solid tumor such as melanoma, head and neck, liver or kidney cancer.

The rearrangement joins TRBV6-5 to TRBJ1-3; D is possibly TRBD1 (5 bases). This CDR3 region has 15 residues. V was trimmed by 5 bases and J by 8 bases, leaving 19 bases between them. Germline assignment: CDR1 MNHEY and CDR2 SVGAGI. The DNA of the CDR3 is TGTGCCAGCAGTCTCACGAGGGCCACAGGCGACACCATATATTTT. Translated: CASSLTRATGDTIYF.

The J gene is TRBJ2-7, the V gene TRBV6-1; a possible D gene is TRBD2 (6 bases). Looked up from germline, CDR1 is MNHNS and CDR2 is SASEGT. V dropped 0 bases and J dropped 3 bases, with 15 bases sitting between them. The length of the CDR3 is 16 residues. CDR3 residues: CASSEAPTGVLYEQYF. In nucleotides, the CDR3 is TGTGCCAGCAGTGAAGCTCCAACGGGGGTCCTCTACGAGCAGTACTTC.

The chain is built from TRBV7-9 and TRBJ1-1; D call uncertain. There are 15 residues in the CDR3. With 0 bases removed from V and 0 bases from J, the gap between germline ends came to 8 bases. Germline V gene data show CDR1 as SEHNR and CDR2 as FQNEAQ (reference sequence). CDR3 bases: TGTGCCAGCAGCTTAGCAGGGCCCATGAACACTGAAGCTTTCTTT. Translating gives CASSLAGPMNTEAFF.

The chain is built from TRBV28 and TRBJ2-1; 14 positions agree with TRBD2. Trimming cost V 7 bases and J 5 bases; bases outside gene matches: 4. Germline V CDR1 and CDR2: MDHEN, SYDVKM. This CDR3 is built from 15 residues. For the CDR3, the DNA is TGTGCCAGCAACGGACTAGCGGGAGGTCACAATGAGCAGTTCTTC. Amino acids: CASNGLAGGHNEQFF.

J is TRBJ1-5 and V is TRBV18; a possible D gene is TRBD1 (5 bases). V lost 4 bases and J 0 bases, leaving 19 bases between the germline ends. Germline V gene sequence: CDR1 KGHSH, CDR2 LQKENI. The CDR3 runs to 18 residues. The CDR3: CASSLSPGTADSNQPQHF. The CDR3 coding sequence is TGTGCCAGCTCACTCTCACCCGGGACGGCAGATAGCAATCAGCCCCAGCATTTT.

In this sample, this clone turned up many times. V and J are TRBV9 and TRBJ2-3; 8 bases match TRBD1. The V gene end was trimmed by 0 bases and the J gene end by 5 bases; junction bases not matched to a gene: 2. Germline V gene lookup returns CDR1 SGDLS and CDR2 YYNGEE. The CDR3 runs to 14 residues. The CDR3 coding sequence is TGTGCCAGCAGCGTAGCTACAGGGGGAGATACGCAGTATTTT. Translating gives CASSVATGGDTQYF. Together with reference TRBV9 and TRBJ2-3, the CDR3 gives the full variable domain: DSGVTQTPKHLITATGQRVTLRCSPRSGDLSVYWYQQSLDQGLQFLIQYYNGEERAKGNILERFSAQQFPDLHSELNLSSLELGDSALYFCASSVATGGDTQYFGPGTRLTVL.

The chain recombines TRBV12-5 with TRBJ1-2; D is undetermined. Per germline, CDR1 LGHNT and CDR2 FRNRAP. The CDR3 is made up of 13 amino acids. V shed 7 bases and J shed 8 bases, with 17 bases lying between them. CDR3 protein: CASAPPGSEGYTF. The CDR3 DNA sequence: TGTGCTAGTGCCCCACCTGGAAGTGAAGGCTACACCTTC.

This chain uses TRBV6-5 with TRBJ1-2, with TRBD1 as a possible D gene (6 bases). CDR3 length equals 14 residues. Germline CDR1 is MNHEY and CDR2 is SVGAGI. Trimming stripped 4 bases from V and 4 bases from J, with 13 bases between. CDR3 sequence: CASSWRGRSYGYTF. The DNA of the CDR3 is TGTGCCAGCAGTTGGAGGGGGAGGAGCTATGGCTACACCTTC.

This clone came up a few times. The genes are TRBV7-9 and TRBJ2-6, with a possible D match to TRBD1 (7 bases). Per germline, CDR1 SEHNR and CDR2 FQNEAQ (reference sequence). The CDR3 length is 14 residues. The CDR3 DNA follows: TGTGCGGGTCAGGGGGGCTCTGGGGCCAACGTCCTGACTTTC. Protein sequence: CAGQGGSGANVLTF.

Here the CDR3 reads CASSQDGASYEQYF. CDR3 DNA: TGTGCCAGCAGCCAGGACGGAGCCTCCTACGAGCAGTACTTC. The chain has TRBV5-4 and TRBJ2-7; D is undetermined. Germline values: CDR1 SGHNT, CDR2 YYREEE (reference sequence). This CDR3 has 14 amino acids. Between the trimmed V and J ends, which lost 4 bases and 0 bases, there was a span of 11 bases.

This chain connects TRBV5-1 to TRBJ2-7, with a weak D call TRBD2 (6 bases). The CDR3 has 15 amino acids. The germline V gene encodes CDR1 SGHRS and CDR2 YFSETQ. V was cut by 4 bases and J by 0 bases, with 14 bases left in between. CDR3 nucleotides: TGCGCCAGCAGCCATCCTGGGGGGAGCTCCTACGAGCAGTACTTC. Translated: CASSHPGGSSYEQYF. Looking up the rest from reference TRBV5-1 and TRBJ2-7 gives the full variable domain: KAGVTQTPRYLIKTRGQQVTLSCSPISGHRSVSWYQQTPGQGLQFLFEYFSETQRNKGNFPGRFSGRQFSNSRSEMNVSTLELGDSALYLCASSHPGGSSYEQYFGPGTRLTVT.

CDR3 DNA sequence: TGTGCCAGCAGTTCCCAGAACTATGGCTACACCTTC. Residues: CASSSQNYGYTF. The chain joins TRBV28 to TRBJ1-2; D unresolved. CDR3 length: 12 residues. From germline, CDR1 is MDHEN and CDR2 SYDVKM. Trimming left V 4 bases short and J 2 bases short, with 5 bases between.

J is TRBJ2-3 and V is TRBV7-9; 8 bases are a match to TRBD2. The CDR3 has 15 amino acids. The V segment lost 1 base and the J segment 3 bases; nucleotides outside the gene matches: 3. In germline, CDR1 is SEHNR, CDR2 FQNEAQ (reference sequence). The chain's CDR3 is CASSLGAGGTDTQYF. As DNA, the CDR3 is TGTGCCAGCAGCTTAGGGGCGGGAGGTACAGATACGCAGTATTTT.

This clone was seen once. J is TRBJ2-7 and V is TRBV9, with TRBD2 matching 11 bases. Germline V CDR1 and CDR2: SGDLS, YYNGEE. Unmatched junction bases numbered 3, after V lost 4 bases and J lost 3 bases. CDR3 length: 14 residues. The CDR3 sequence: CASSSTSGSYEQYF. CDR3 bases: TGTGCCAGCAGCTCTACTAGCGGGAGCTACGAGCAGTACTTC.

This clone was recorded once. DNA of the CDR3: TGTGCTAGTGGTTTGTCAGGGGGCGGTTACAATGAGCAGTTCTTC. It yields the protein CASGLSGGGYNEQFF. The chain couples TRBV12-5 to TRBJ2-1, with 8 bases lining up with TRBD1. With V trimmed by 2 bases and J by 4 bases, 4 bases remained unmatched. Germline-derived CDR1 and CDR2 are LGHNT and FRNRAP. This CDR3 is built from 15 residues. The full variable domain, completed using reference TRBV12-5 and TRBJ2-1, is DARVTQTPRHKVTEMGQEVTMRCQPILGHNTVFWYRQTMMQGLELLAYFRNRAPLDDSGMPKDRFSAEMPDATLATLKIQPSEPRDSAVYFCASGLSGGGYNEQFFGPGTRLTVL.

V usage is TRBV27 and J usage is TRBJ1-4, with 9 nucleotides matching TRBD1. Germline loops: CDR1 MNHEY, CDR2 SMNVEV (reference sequence). With V trimmed by 10 bases and J by 7 bases, 10 bases remained unmatched. The CDR3 spans 14 residues. CDR3 nucleotides: TGTGCCACCCGACGGGGACAGGGATCTGAAAAACTGTTTTTT. Protein sequence: CATRRGQGSEKLFF. Combining the CDR3 with reference TRBV27 and TRBJ1-4 gives the whole variable domain EAQVTQNPRYLITVTGKKLTVTCSQNMNHEYMSWYRQDPGLGLRQIYYSMNVEVTDKGDVPEGYKVSRKEKRNFPLILESPSPNQTSLYFCATRRGQGSEKLFFGSGTQLSVL.

The V and J genes are TRBV28 and TRBJ1-3, with 8 bases matching TRBD1. Looked up from germline, CDR1 is MDHEN and CDR2 is SYDVKM. The CDR3 contains 14 residues. V shed 6 bases, J shed 4 bases, and the junction held 5 bases outside the gene matches. In DNA form, the CDR3 reads TGTGCCAGCAGGACGGACAGGGCAGGAAACACCATATATTTT. Translated: CASRTDRAGNTIYF.

The chain joins TRBV25-1 to TRBJ2-7; D not certain. Germline assignment: CDR1 MGHDK and CDR2 SYGVNS. This CDR3 comprises 12 residues. V shed 6 bases and J shed 0 bases, with 6 bases lying between them. CDR3 nucleotide sequence: TGTGCCAGCAGACAGAGCTCCTACGAGCAGTACTTC. Amino acids: CASRQSSYEQYF.

This clone was recorded once. The chain carries TRBV12-5 and TRBJ2-3, with D possibly TRBD2 on 5 matching bases. Trimming pared 4 bases from V and 8 bases from J, leaving 16 bases between. This CDR3 contains 14 residues. The germline CDR1 and CDR2 sequences are LGHNT and FRNRAP. As DNA, the CDR3 is TGTGCTAGTGGTTCTGGACTTTTAGGAAGTACGCAGTATTTT. Translation gives CASGSGLLGSTQYF.

The rearrangement uses TRBV5-1 and TRBJ1-1; D unclear. The V gene lost 5 bases and the J gene lost 6 bases, with 11 bases spanning the gap. The CDR3 runs 12 residues. Germline CDR1 reads SGHRS; CDR2 reads YFSETQ. This chain's CDR3 is CASSPDGSEAFF. In DNA form, the CDR3 reads TGCGCCAGCAGTCCTGACGGATCTGAAGCTTTCTTT.

CDR3 amino acids: CATSAGGLSYEQYF. For the CDR3, the DNA is TGTGCCACCAGCGCGGGGGGGCTCTCCTACGAGCAGTACTTC. The chain has TRBV15 and TRBJ2-7, with 9 positions matching TRBD2. After removal of 5 bases from V and 0 bases from J, the junction contained 2 bases not matched to a gene. Germline values: CDR1 LNHNV, CDR2 YYDKDF (reference sequence). The CDR3 is made up of 14 amino acids.